These T cell receptor beta chains were read from a single sample in a study of blood T cells in healthy people across ages. One entry per CDR3 protein, called by TCRdb with MiXCR from the 5' RACE reads. This table has 600,000 to 850,000 distinct CDR3 sequences, 20% to 30% appearing once. The same sample was also used in a study of T cells of mothers and their children.

The sample comprised blood. Receptors originate from a boy aged 5-17 years in good health. Both conserved end residues are part of each CDR3. A D gene is named only where the DNA matches it firmly. Some rows have no size entry. The others give once, few or many, or a class for an expanded clone.

v_gene	abundance	len	j_gene	d_gene	CDR3aa	CDR3nt
TRBV11-2	few	15	TRBJ2-7	NA	CASSSEVGRFYEQYF	TGTGCCAGCAGCTCGGAAGTAGGGAGGTTCTACGAGCAGTACTTC
TRBV2	few	17	TRBJ2-7	NA	CASSEALIGVLGYEQYF	TGTGCCAGCAGTGAAGCGCTTATCGGGGTCTTGGGGTACGAGCAGTACTTC
TRBV2	NA	22	TRBJ2-3	TRBD2	CASSEGLPLGDGTSGGLDTQYF	TGTGCCAGCAGTGAAGGACTTCCTCTCGGAGACGGGACTAGCGGGGGGTTAGATACGCAGTATTTT
TRBV7-3	NA	16	TRBJ1-3	NA	CASSLTGGNSGNTIYF	TGTGCCAGCAGCTTAACAGGGGGGAACTCTGGAAACACCATATATTTT
TRBV4-3	few	17	TRBJ2-1	NA	CASSPKPPTRAYNEQFF	TGCGCCAGCAGCCCCAAACCCCCGACAAGGGCCTACAATGAGCAGTTCTTC
TRBV10-3	NA	16	TRBJ2-1	TRBD2	CAISDRLAGHNNEQFF	TGTGCCATCAGCGACAGACTAGCGGGCCATAACAATGAGCAGTTCTTC
TRBV12-3/TRBV12-4	NA	11	TRBJ2-1	NA	CASRLLGEQFF	TGTGCCAGCAGGCTACTTGGGGAGCAGTTCTTC
TRBV10-3	NA	13	TRBJ1-1	NA	CAINSGRGTEAFF	TGTGCCATCAATTCAGGCCGTGGCACTGAAGCTTTCTTT
TRBV7-9	few	18	TRBJ2-3	NA	CASSSPLGGGIVTDTQYF	TGTGCCAGCAGCTCCCCTCTAGGGGGAGGAATCGTCACAGATACGCAGTATTTT
TRBV12-3/TRBV12-4	few	13	TRBJ2-1	NA	CASSLAGSREQFF	TGTGCCAGCAGTTTAGCGGGCAGTCGGGAGCAGTTCTTC
TRBV7-6	NA	13	TRBJ2-5	NA	CASSSGPPSGQYF	TGTGCCAGCAGCTCTGGGCCACCATCGGGCCAGTACTTC
TRBV20-1	few	12	TRBJ2-3	NA	CSAQPAADTQYF	TGCAGTGCCCAGCCAGCGGCAGATACGCAGTATTTT
TRBV2	few	16	TRBJ2-5	TRBD2	CASRKEEAGWQETQYF	TGTGCCAGCAGGAAGGAAGAAGCGGGGTGGCAAGAGACCCAGTACTTC
TRBV27	NA	14	TRBJ2-1	TRBD2	CASRQAGGPNEQFF	TGTGCCAGCAGGCAGGCGGGAGGTCCCAATGAGCAGTTCTTC
TRBV20-1	NA	16	TRBJ2-7	TRBD2	CSARDLRLAVSYEQYF	TGCAGTGCTAGAGATCTCCGTCTAGCGGTCTCCTACGAGCAGTACTTC
TRBV7-2	few	18	TRBJ2-6	NA	CASSLRPGLGSGANVLTF	TGTGCCAGCAGCTTAAGGCCCGGACTGGGCTCTGGGGCCAACGTCCTGACTTTC